Listed below are T cell receptor beta chains from one sample, sequenced in a study of shared clonotypes between healthy human individuals. TCRdb's copy holds only in-frame clones and misses some; the assay was immunoSEQ multiplex PCR. The sample records millions of clones, about 95% being singletons. The sample was naive CD8+ T cells sorted from blood. The receptors were sampled from a man between 18 and 35 years old in good health. The conserved cysteine and the conserved F or W are not part of the CDR3 here.

J gene	V gene	CDR3 protein
TRBJ2-7	TRBV27	ASSLGGPLLSEQY
TRBJ2-7	TRBV19	ASSIVGNSYEQY
TRBJ2-2	TRBV30	AWSSGANTGELF
TRBJ2-5	TRBV6-5	ASSYSGGPGETQY
TRBJ2-4	TRBV2	AIEQGGIQY
TRBJ1-2	TRBV21-1	ASSQNNGNYGYT
TRBJ2-1	TRBV5-6	ASSYNEQF
TRBJ1-1	TRBV19	ASQPGNTEAF
TRBJ2-7	TRBV28	ASSGLSYEQY
TRBJ2-7	TRBV9	ASSPHRGLRTYEQY
TRBJ2-2	TRBV9	ASSGLEGQANTGELF
TRBJ1-5	TRBV28	ASTVTLGSARQPQH
TRBJ2-7	TRBV7-9	ASSFEVYEQY